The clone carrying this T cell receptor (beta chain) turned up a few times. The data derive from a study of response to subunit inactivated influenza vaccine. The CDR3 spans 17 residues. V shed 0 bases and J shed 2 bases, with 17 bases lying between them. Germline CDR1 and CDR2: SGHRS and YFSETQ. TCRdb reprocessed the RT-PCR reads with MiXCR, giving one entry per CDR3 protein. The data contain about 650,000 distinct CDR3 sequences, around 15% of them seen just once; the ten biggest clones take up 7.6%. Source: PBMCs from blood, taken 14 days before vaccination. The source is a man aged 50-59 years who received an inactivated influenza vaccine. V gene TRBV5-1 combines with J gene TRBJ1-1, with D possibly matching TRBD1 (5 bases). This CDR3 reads CASSLARNSRGNTEAFF. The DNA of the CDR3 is TGCGCCAGCAGCTTGGCCAGGAATTCTAGGGGAAACACTGAAGCTTTCTTT.